The rows below give T cell receptor beta chains drawn from one sample of a study of blood T cell repertoires in COVID-19. Sequenced by immunoSEQ multiplex PCR; TCRdb stores in-frame clones only, minus some. This sample has about 100,000 clones, with 88% found just once. The sequencing input was peripheral blood. The receptors stem from a woman aged 55-69 years with acute or convalescent COVID-19. Each CDR3 is given without its conserved first and last residue.

j_gene | v_gene | CDR3aa
TRBJ1-1 | TRBV5-4 | ASTKPGGGSNTEAF
TRBJ2-1 | TRBV7-9 | ASSSPERSSYNEQF
TRBJ2-2 | TRBV27 | ASRTGTGELF
TRBJ2-1 | TRBV20-1 | SASKLGLAVNEQF
TRBJ1-3 | TRBV5-1 | ASSSDTSSGNTIY
TRBJ1-4 | TRBV5-1 | ASSLAPGPNEKLF
TRBJ1-4 | TRBV19 | ASRKTGGQATNEKLF
TRBJ1-2 | TRBV3-1/TRBV3-2 | ASSQEARGYGYT
TRBJ1-4 | TRBV15 | ATSRDRGQEKLF
TRBJ2-1 | TRBV9 | ASSVGSGRASEQF
TRBJ2-5 | TRBV7-8 | ASSLSGESVY
TRBJ2-7 | TRBV28 | ASSPGLAGSLPQY
TRBJ1-1 | TRBV3-1/TRBV3-2 | ASSQGRGTEAF
TRBJ1-4 | TRBV25-1 | ASRGQGREKLF
TRBJ1-4 | TRBV6-5 | ASSRTGVEEKLF
TRBJ1-2 | TRBV10-1 | ASRSRQGSYGYT
TRBJ1-1 | TRBV19 | ASSIYRDTEAF
TRBJ2-7 | TRBV18 | ASSLNSGRSSYEQY
TRBJ2-1 | TRBV10-3 | AIRGDRGLLNEQF